This T cell receptor (beta chain) was identified in a study of blood T cell repertoires in COVID-19. CDR1 is LGHDT, CDR2 YNNKEL, per germline (reference sequence). J gave up 1 base and V 4 bases, and 7 bases lay outside the gene matches. This CDR3 region has 16 residues. Sequenced by immunoSEQ multiplex PCR; TCRdb stores in-frame clones only, minus some. The sample has roughly 240,000 clones, approximately 84% seen once; the top ten hold about 1.9%. Specimen: peripheral blood. The V and J genes are TRBV3-1 (or the pseudogene TRBV3-2) and TRBJ2-1; 7 bases match TRBD1. The sequence derives from a woman over 75 with acute or convalescent COVID-19. CDR3 protein: CASSPTGYGSYNEQFF. CDR3 sequence (DNA): TGTGCCAGCAGCCCGACAGGGTATGGGTCCTACAATGAGCAGTTCTTC.